This T cell receptor beta chain was sequenced during a study of graft-versus-host responses after intestinal transplantation. Study in general: Once they had received anti-thymocyte globulin induction, all recipients took tacrolimus and steroids for approximately 3 years. Study conclusions and caveats: GvH clones were found in recipient marrow; some appeared first in ileum or blood. The study found high graft-versus-host to host-versus-graft clonal ratios in allografts of patients with graft-donor T cell macrochimerism.

In this sample, this clone turned up once. Its cognate antigen is unknown. One end of the junction does not line up with germline, which may come from a read error. The CDR3 has 13 amino acids. The germline CDR1 and CDR2 sequences are MNHEY and SVGAGI. Some clones are missing from TCRdb's copy, which holds only in-frame ones; the method was immunoSEQ multiplex PCR. There are approximately 49,000 clones in the sample; roughly 96% occur only once, and 0.2% to 0.25% lies in the top ten. This receptor was obtained from a human donor who was the organ donor for an intestinal transplant. The sequences come from unstimulated CD8+ T cells sorted from spleen or lymph node cells, collected before transplant. The gene calls are TRBV6-5 and TRBJ1-2; maybe TRBD1 (6 bases). The CDR3 DNA reads as TGTGCCTGCAGCCAGGGGCTCGGCTATGGCTACACCTTC. This encodes CACSQGLGYGYTF.